The rows below give T cell receptor beta chains drawn from one sample of a study of blood T cell repertoires in COVID-19. TCRdb keeps only in-frame clones here, not all; method: immunoSEQ multiplex PCR. The sample yields 190,000 or so clones, around 90% seen once. Material: PBMCs or T cells enriched from blood (not recorded which). The receptor set was obtained from a man under 40 who had recovered from COVID-19. Each CDR3 is given with its conserved first and last residue. D genes are given only for firm matches. Rows give clone size only sometimes, using once, few, many, or a class for an expanded clone.

TRBJ2-1	.	.	TRBV3-1/TRBV3-2	CASSLLLNEQFF	TGTGCCAGCAGCCTACTCCTCAATGAGCAGTTCTTC
TRBJ1-5	.	TRBD1	TRBV6-5	CASRTGTNQPQHF	TGTGCCAGTCGGACAGGGACCAATCAGCCCCAGCATTTT
TRBJ2-3	.	.	TRBV12-3/TRBV12-4	CASSRGLNTQYF	TGTGCCAGCAGTCGAGGGCTAAATACGCAGTATTTT
TRBJ1-6	.	TRBD1	TRBV14	CASSQAQGTNSPLHF	TGTGCCAGCAGCCAAGCACAGGGGACCAATTCACCCCTCCACTTT
TRBJ1-5	.	.	TRBV28	CASSLEAGNQPQHF	TGTGCCAGCAGTTTAGAGGCGGGCAATCAGCCCCAGCATTTT
TRBJ1-1	few	.	TRBV19	CASSIEGYLGGHEAFF	TGTGCCAGTAGTATTGAGGGTTATCTTGGGGGACATGAAGCTTTCTTT
TRBJ2-1	.	TRBD1	TRBV10-2	CASSPGQGAFGEQFF	TGCGCCAGCAGCCCGGGACAGGGGGCTTTCGGTGAGCAGTTCTTC
TRBJ1-1	.	.	TRBV28	CASGSQLGSAEAFF	TGTGCCAGCGGTAGTCAGCTAGGGAGCGCTGAAGCTTTCTTT
TRBJ1-1	.	TRBD1	TRBV12-5	CASGLVSWDRGSFEAFF	TGTGCTAGTGGTTTGGTATCATGGGACAGGGGGAGTTTCGAAGCTTTCTTT
TRBJ1-5	few	.	TRBV2	CASRSQGDQPQHF	TGTGCCAGCAGGTCACAGGGAGATCAGCCCCAGCATTTT
TRBJ2-2	.	TRBD2	TRBV5-4	CASSAGGDTGELFF	TGTGCCAGCAGCGCCGGGGGGGACACCGGGGAGCTGTTTTTT
TRBJ2-5	.	TRBD1	TRBV28	CASRQTGFRGETQYF	TGTGCCAGCAGGCAGACAGGGTTTAGGGGGGAGACCCAGTACTTC
TRBJ2-1	.	.	TRBV30	CAWKGGGSYNEQFF	TGTGCCTGGAAGGGGGGGGGCTCCTACAATGAGCAGTTCTTC
TRBJ2-2	.	.	TRBV5-1	CASSLGMTGFRGTGELFF	TGCGCCAGCAGCTTGGGTATGACGGGGTTCCGGGGGACCGGGGAGCTGTTTTTT
TRBJ2-6	.	TRBD1	TRBV7-9	CASSSQGLGANVLTF	TGTGCCAGCAGCTCACAGGGGCTTGGGGCCAACGTCCTGACTTTC
TRBJ2-7	.	.	TRBV19	CASSIDRGEQYF	TGTGCCAGTAGTATAGACAGGGGCGAGCAGTACTTC
TRBJ2-5	once	TRBD1	TRBV28	CARKDRLGAQYF	TGTGCCAGAAAGGACAGGCTCGGGGCCCAGTACTTC
TRBJ2-5	.	.	TRBV27	CASSLTLGTSQETQYF	TGTGCCAGCAGTTTAACCCTCGGGACATCTCAAGAGACCCAGTACTTC
TRBJ1-4	.	TRBD1	TRBV5-1	CASSRTGGFNEKLFF	TGCGCCAGCAGCAGAACAGGGGGGTTTAATGAAAAACTGTTTTTT
TRBJ2-1	.	TRBD2	TRBV5-4	CASSWGTSGRVYEQFF	TGTGCCAGCAGCTGGGGGACTAGCGGGAGGGTATATGAGCAGTTCTTC
TRBJ2-2	.	TRBD1	TRBV5-1	CASSLGQGYAGELFF	TGCGCCAGCAGCTTGGGACAGGGCTACGCCGGGGAGCTGTTTTTT
TRBJ2-3	once	.	TRBV4-3	CASSQDKSTDTQYF	TGCGCCAGCAGCCAAGACAAAAGCACAGATACGCAGTATTTT
TRBJ2-5	.	TRBD2	TRBV12-5	CASGLVRGHGRAGETQYF	TGTGCTAGTGGTTTGGTACGAGGACATGGGAGGGCAGGAGAGACCCAGTACTTC
TRBJ2-1	.	TRBD1	TRBV7-2	CASRFLSQGAGEQFF	TGTGCCAGCAGATTTTTAAGTCAGGGGGCGGGTGAGCAGTTCTTC
TRBJ2-3	.	TRBD2	TRBV19	CASSPRTSGISTDTQYF	TGTGCCAGTAGTCCACGGACTAGCGGGATTAGCACAGATACGCAGTATTTT
TRBJ1-5	few	TRBD1	TRBV16	CASSRTFTGAQPQHF	TGTGCCAGCAGCCGGACTTTTACAGGGGCCCAGCCCCAGCATTTT
TRBJ1-2	few	TRBD1	TRBV3-1/TRBV3-2	CASSEAGQGGGGYTF	TGTGCCAGCAGCGAAGCCGGACAGGGAGGTGGTGGCTACACCTTC
TRBJ1-3	once	.	TRBV3-1/TRBV3-2	CASGGPGNTIYF	TGTGCCAGCGGAGGGCCTGGAAACACCATATATTTT
TRBJ2-5	once	TRBD2	TRBV2	CASSGTSGYQETQYF	TGTGCCAGCAGTGGGACTAGCGGGTACCAAGAGACCCAGTACTTC
TRBJ1-2	.	.	TRBV7-9	CASSPSGPGDGYTF	TGTGCCAGCAGCCCCTCGGGGCCGGGGGATGGCTACACCTTC
TRBJ2-7	once	TRBD2	TRBV4-1	CASSQGAGAYEQYF	TGCGCCAGCAGCCAGGGCGCGGGGGCCTACGAGCAGTACTTC
TRBJ2-7	.	.	TRBV5-1	CASRTDTSYEQYF	TGCGCCAGCAGGACGGACACCTCCTACGAGCAGTACTTC
TRBJ2-3	.	.	TRBV4-2	CASSQGRSADTQYF	TGTGCCAGCAGCCAAGGGAGAAGCGCAGATACGCAGTATTTT
TRBJ1-1	.	TRBD1	TRBV14	CASSQEDRGWAEAFF	TGTGCCAGCAGCCAAGAAGACAGGGGGTGGGCTGAAGCTTTCTTT
TRBJ2-3	.	TRBD1	TRBV25-1	CASSEGQGITDTQYF	TGTGCCAGCAGTGAAGGACAGGGGATCACAGATACGCAGTATTTT
TRBJ2-3	.	.	TRBV24-1	CATSDDFEGDSTDTQYF	TGTGCCACCAGTGATGACTTTGAGGGGGATAGCACAGATACGCAGTATTTT
TRBJ1-1	once	.	TRBV28	CASSRSGIAFF	TGTGCCAGCAGCAGATCAGGGATAGCTTTCTTT
TRBJ2-5	.	TRBD1	TRBV5-1	CASSARTGGSEETQYF	TGCGCCAGCAGCGCGAGGACAGGGGGCTCCGAGGAGACCCAGTACTTC
TRBJ1-6	.	.	TRBV30	CAWSVQLVYNSPLHF	TGTGCCTGGAGTGTACAGCTTGTTTATAATTCACCCCTCCACTTT
TRBJ2-1	once	.	TRBV5-1	CASSLIGQNNEQFF	TGCGCCAGCAGCTTGATTGGTCAGAACAATGAGCAGTTCTTC
TRBJ2-7	.	.	TRBV5-1	CASSLNQGTYEQYF	TGCGCCAGCAGCTTGAATCAGGGAACCTACGAGCAGTACTTC
TRBJ1-6	.	TRBD1	TRBV13	CASSFRTGGVDSPLHF	TGTGCCAGCAGCTTTAGGACAGGGGGCGTTGATTCACCCCTCCACTTT
TRBJ1-2	.	.	TRBV18	CASSPLSGSVDYGYTF	TGTGCCAGCTCACCACTTTCCGGGTCGGTTGACTATGGCTACACCTTC
TRBJ2-1	.	TRBD2	TRBV6-5	CASSPTSVYNEQFF	TGTGCCAGCAGTCCGACTAGCGTCTACAATGAGCAGTTCTTC
TRBJ1-2	few	TRBD1	TRBV12-3/TRBV12-4	CASRDRGVDYTF	TGTGCCAGCAGGGACAGGGGGGTCGACTACACCTTC
TRBJ1-6	.	.	TRBV7-9	CASSLVDSPLHF	TGTGCCAGCAGCTTAGTCGATTCACCCCTCCACTTT
TRBJ2-5	.	TRBD1	TRBV5-1	CASSLGTGVKETQYF	TGCGCCAGCAGCCTGGGGACAGGGGTCAAAGAGACCCAGTACTTC
TRBJ2-4	.	TRBD1	TRBV20-1	CSASLDRLGAKNIQYF	TGCAGTGCTAGTCTGGACAGGTTGGGGGCCAAAAACATTCAGTACTTC
TRBJ1-5	.	.	TRBV7-9	CASSLGQSNQPQHF	TGTGCCAGCAGCTTAGGACAGTCCAATCAGCCCCAGCATTTT
TRBJ1-5	few	.	TRBV13	CASSSQRQGSNQPQHF	TGTGCCAGCAGCTCTCAGAGGCAGGGAAGCAATCAGCCCCAGCATTTT
TRBJ2-5	.	TRBD2	TRBV5-1	CASSTLHSGSKETQYF	TGCGCCAGCAGCACACTTCATAGCGGGAGCAAGGAGACCCAGTACTTC
TRBJ2-4	.	TRBD1	TRBV4-2	CASSQEGGQQNIQYF	TGTGCCAGCAGCCAAGAAGGGGGCCAGCAAAACATTCAGTACTTC
TRBJ1-5	.	.	TRBV5-1	CASSLDRFQPQHF	TGCGCCAGCAGCTTGGACAGGTTTCAGCCCCAGCATTTT
TRBJ1-2	.	.	TRBV7-9	CASSPNTQDWYGYTF	TGTGCCAGCAGCCCCAACACGCAGGATTGGTATGGCTACACCTTC
TRBJ2-2	.	TRBD2	TRBV30	CAWSVLPGLPHTGELFF	TGTGCCTGGAGCGTCCTCCCGGGACTACCCCACACCGGGGAGCTGTTTTTT
TRBJ2-5	.	.	TRBV5-4	CASSLPEKTQYF	TGTGCCAGCAGCCTCCCGGAGAAGACCCAGTACTTC
TRBJ1-1	few	TRBD1	TRBV4-1	CASSQDLRTGAFF	TGCGCCAGCAGCCAAGATCTTCGGACAGGGGCTTTCTTT
TRBJ1-1	.	.	TRBV25-1	CASSPSQGRNTEAFF	TGTGCCAGCAGCCCCTCCCAGGGGCGCAACACTGAAGCTTTCTTT
TRBJ1-1	.	.	TRBV25-1	CASSEPMGREAFF	TGTGCCAGCAGTGAACCCATGGGCCGTGAAGCTTTCTTT